The 20 T cell receptor beta chains reported below all come from one sample, sequenced in a study of T cell changes during pregnancy in multiple sclerosis. The table came from immunoSEQ multiplex PCR; TCRdb's copy has only in-frame clones and leaves some out. The sample contains about 39,000 clones, about 88% of which appear only once. The source material was CD8+ T cells from peripheral blood mononuclear cells, sampled in the first trimester of pregnancy. These receptors were obtained from a female donor with multiple sclerosis, enrolled in a pregnancy study.

The genes are TRBV6-5 and TRBJ1-5; D perhaps matches TRBD1 (5 bases). CDR3 length: 16 amino acids. Germline values: CDR1 MNHEY, CDR2 SVGAGI. Trimming removed 0 bases at V and 4 bases at J, with 13 bases between. The CDR3 DNA follows: TGTGCCAGCAGTTACTCGTACGGGGAGGGGAATCAGCCCCAGCATTTT. Encoded protein: CASSYSYGEGNQPQHF.

This chain links TRBV4-3 with TRBJ2-7; D unclear. The CDR3 is 13 amino acids. CDR1 is LGHNA and CDR2 is YSLEER in the germline V gene. The germline V and J ends were trimmed by 0 bases and 5 bases, with 8 bases remaining between them. This CDR3 reads CASSQERYHEQYF. The CDR3 bases are TGCGCCAGCAGCCAAGAGAGGTACCACGAGCAGTACTTC.

The chain carries TRBV5-6 and TRBJ1-5; D remains ambiguous. The length of the CDR3 is 13 residues. Germline loops: CDR1 SGHDT, CDR2 YYEEEE. V dropped 6 bases and J dropped 2 bases, with 9 bases sitting between them. CDR3 region: CASTTGGNQPQHF. CDR3 in DNA: TGTGCCAGCACTACGGGAGGCAATCAGCCCCAGCATTTT.

This sequence joins TRBV11-2 and TRBJ2-1, with TRBD1 matching over 7 bases. The CDR3 covers 18 residues. The germline gives CDR1 SGHAT, CDR2 FQNNGV. The V gene end was trimmed by 7 bases and the J gene end by 7 bases; junction bases not matched to a gene: 22. The CDR3 here is CASIPTGRGLPVRNEQFF. In DNA, the CDR3 is TGTGCCAGCATCCCGACAGGGAGAGGTCTCCCGGTAAGGAATGAGCAGTTCTTC.

The chain has TRBV15 and TRBJ1-2; no clear D gene. Trimming took 3 bases from V and 4 from J, leaving 12 bases between them. The length of the CDR3 is 14 residues. Germline-derived CDR1 and CDR2 are LNHNV and YYDKDF (reference sequence). The CDR3 here is CATSRVISGYGYTF. DNA of the CDR3: TGTGCCACCAGCAGGGTGATCAGCGGCTATGGCTACACCTTC.

The chain links TRBV4-3 to TRBJ1-4; no definite D call. The CDR3 consists of 14 residues. Trimming shortened V by 0 bases and J by 4 bases, and 6 bases separated the two germline ends. Germline V gene sequence: CDR1 LGHNA, CDR2 YSLEER. CDR3 DNA sequence: TGCGCCAGCAGCCAAGAAACAGATAATGAAAAACTGTTTTTT. Protein product: CASSQETDNEKLFF.

The J gene is TRBJ1-1, the V gene TRBV7-6; no clear D. The CDR3 sequence is 17 residues long. Trimming cost V 1 base and J 0 bases, with 15 bases left between them. CDR1 and CDR2 from the germline V gene are SGHVS and FNYEAQ. The CDR3 sequence is CASSLEPSGRVNTEAFF. As DNA, the CDR3 is TGTGCCAGCAGCTTAGAACCCAGCGGGAGGGTGAACACTGAAGCTTTCTTT.

This sequence joins TRBV7-3 and TRBJ2-7, with 10 bases fitting TRBD2. Germline V gene data show CDR1 as SGHTA and CDR2 as FQGTGA. This CDR3 comprises 16 residues. Losses at the gene ends were 5 bases for V and 0 bases for J; bases not matched to a gene: 7. The CDR3 spells CASSPQSGGASYEQYF. The CDR3 DNA follows: TGTGCCAGCAGCCCCCAGAGCGGGGGGGCCTCCTACGAGCAGTACTTC. The complete variable domain, with remaining parts taken from reference TRBV7-3 and TRBJ2-7, reads GAGVSQTPSNKVTEKGKYVELRCDPISGHTALYWYRQSLGQGPEFLIYFQGTGAADDSGLPNDRFFAVRPEGSVSTLKIQRTERGDSAVYLCASSPQSGGASYEQYFGPGTRLTVT.

The CDR3 DNA reads as TGTGCCAGCAGCAGCGTGACCTCGGTCACTGAAGCTTTCTTT. Translating gives CASSSVTSVTEAFF. The gene calls are TRBV5-4 and TRBJ1-1; unclear D gene. Germline loops: CDR1 SGHNT, CDR2 YYREEE (reference sequence). The CDR3 consists of 14 residues. V was clipped by 4 bases and J by 4 bases, with 14 bases between them.

The chain uses TRBV19 and TRBJ2-7; TRBD1 is a possible D gene (6 bases). This CDR3 is built from 17 residues. Germline V gene lookup returns CDR1 LNHDA and CDR2 SQIVND (reference sequence). V gave up 0 bases and J gave up 0 bases, with 15 bases separating them. As DNA, the CDR3 is TGTGCCAGTAGTATAGATCCCGGGACATTCAGCTCCTACGAGCAGTACTTC. Translating it yields CASSIDPGTFSSYEQYF.

This clone has a single count. The gene calls are TRBV6-5 and TRBJ1-5; 12 positions match TRBD1. Germline lookup yields CDR1 MNHEY and CDR2 SVGAGI. This CDR3 is built from 15 residues. Trimming removed 6 bases from V and 6 bases from J; junction bases left unmatched: 6. In DNA form, the CDR3 reads TGTGCCAGCAGCCTTGGGACAGGGGGCGGTCAGCCCCAGCATTTT. Translated: CASSLGTGGGQPQHF.

V gene TRBV27 combines with J gene TRBJ1-4; D is possibly TRBD1 (6 bases). The V end lost 3 bases, the J end lost 7 bases, and 12 bases lay between the germline ends. The CDR3 contains 14 residues. Per the germline V gene, CDR1 is MNHEY and CDR2 is SMNVEV (reference sequence). Written as DNA, the CDR3 is TGTGCCAGCAGTTTTCTACAAGGGGGTGAAAAACTGTTTTTT. This gives the protein CASSFLQGGEKLFF.

V is TRBV13 and J is TRBJ1-1, with D unclear. The V end lost 0 bases, the J end lost 5 bases, and 13 bases lay between the germline ends. Germline lookup yields CDR1 PRHDT and CDR2 FYEKMQ (reference sequence). The CDR3 consists of 15 residues. The CDR3 region is CASSLGSGGPTEAFF. The DNA of the CDR3 is TGTGCCAGCAGCTTAGGGTCGGGAGGACCGACTGAAGCTTTCTTT.

J is TRBJ1-2 and V is TRBV15, with D perhaps TRBD1 (6 bases). The CDR3 runs to 13 residues. Trimming left V 9 bases short and J 3 bases short, with 14 bases between. In germline, CDR1 is LNHNV, CDR2 YYDKDF (reference sequence). The CDR3 is CATPSSGDYGYTF. CDR3 DNA sequence: TGTGCCACTCCAAGCTCAGGGGACTATGGCTACACCTTC.

The chain couples TRBV7-9 to TRBJ1-6, with D possibly being TRBD1 (5 bases). CDR1 and CDR2 from the germline V gene are SEHNR and FQNEAQ (reference sequence). With 1 base removed from V and 9 bases from J, the gap between germline ends came to 19 bases. The CDR3 covers 17 residues. Written as DNA, the CDR3 is TGTGCCAGCAGCTTAGAGTCTCGGCAGGGTGTGACTTCACCCCTCCACTTT. Translated, it gives CASSLESRQGVTSPLHF.

This clone showed up just a few times. The rearrangement uses TRBV5-6 and TRBJ2-7; 7 bases agree with TRBD1. The CDR3 has 14 residues. V gave up 4 bases and J gave up 1 base; unmatched junction bases: 5. The germline V gene encodes CDR1 SGHDT and CDR2 YYEEEE. The CDR3 DNA reads TGTGCCAGCAGCCATGGGACAGTTTCCTACGAGCAGTACTTC. Its translation: CASSHGTVSYEQYF. Complete variable domain (other parts from reference TRBV5-6 and TRBJ2-7): DAGVTQSPTHLIKTRGQQVTLRCSPKSGHDTVSWYQQALGQGPQFIFQYYEEEERQRGNFPDRFSGHQFPNYSSELNVNALLLGDSALYLCASSHGTVSYEQYFGPGTRLTVT.

This chain links TRBV4-3 with TRBJ1-1; D is ambiguous. The CDR3 has 13 residues. Germline assignment: CDR1 LGHNA and CDR2 YSLEER. V dropped 3 bases and J dropped 0 bases, with 5 bases sitting between them. CDR3 sequence (DNA): TGCGCCAGCAGCCAGTACATGAACACTGAAGCTTTCTTT. Its translation is CASSQYMNTEAFF.

The V and J genes are TRBV4-2 and TRBJ2-7; 7 bases match TRBD1. Per germline, CDR1 LGHNA and CDR2 YNFKEQ. The length of the CDR3 is 16 residues. With V trimmed by 3 bases and J by 0 bases, 8 bases remained unmatched. CDR3: CASSQGPDRTSYEQYF. As DNA, the CDR3 is TGTGCCAGCAGCCAGGGCCCGGACAGGACCTCCTACGAGCAGTACTTC.

Here the CDR3 reads CASSQVPGGLEQFF. CDR3 nucleotides: TGTGCCAGCAGCCAAGTTCCAGGGGGTTTGGAGCAGTTCTTC. V gene TRBV14 combines with J gene TRBJ2-1, with 7 bases matching TRBD1. There are 14 residues in the CDR3. V trimming: 1 base; J trimming: 10 bases; junction bases outside the gene matches: 7. CDR1 and CDR2 from the germline V gene are SGHDN and FVKESK. Full variable domain (remainder filled in from reference TRBV14 and TRBJ2-1): EAGVTQFPSHSVIEKGQTVTLRCDPISGHDNLYWYRRVMGKEIKFLLHFVKESKQDESGMPNNRFLAERTGGTYSTLKVQPAELEDSGVYFCASSQVPGGLEQFFGPGTRLTVL.

The CDR3 spells CASSFGGGYEQYF. The CDR3, as DNA: TGTGCCAGCAGCTTTGGTGGCGGGTACGAGCAGTACTTC. The chain is built from TRBV11-2 and TRBJ2-7; tentatively, D is TRBD2 (5 bases). CDR1 and CDR2 (germline): SGHAT, FQNNGV. This CDR3 spans 13 amino acids. Trimming removed 3 bases from V and 4 bases from J, with 10 bases in between.